The clone carrying this T cell receptor (beta chain) was seen a handful of times. Its antigen is as yet unknown. The CDR3 has 15 residues. The germline V gene has CDR1 LGHNA and CDR2 YNFKEQ. Trimming cost V 3 bases and J 0 bases; bases outside gene matches: 2. This entry belongs to a study of blood T cells in healthy people across ages. Findings and limits, study-wide: Donors of long life had a larger count of naive CD4+ cells and greater diversity than aged donors. Unknown CMV status may confound age-related changes in expanded clones.

Sample-barcoded 5' priming and a J-beta primer mix drove a second PCR of roughly 6 to 12 cycles. TCRdb passed the 5' RACE reads through MiXCR, listing each CDR3 protein once. The table includes hundreds of thousands of distinct CDR3 sequences, 58% detected once. Donors were systemically healthy Caucasian individuals from Russia aged 6 to 90 years. This chain links TRBV4-2 with TRBJ1-2; 9 positions match TRBD1. This sequence was found in a man aged 25-45 years in good health. Specimen: blood. The CDR3 sequence: CASSQGQGSNYGYTF. The CDR3 DNA reads as TGTGCCAGCAGCCAGGGACAGGGCTCTAACTATGGCTACACCTTC.